The rows below give T cell receptor beta chains drawn from one sample of a study of cytotoxic CD8 clonotypes in ibrutinib-treated CLL. Method: immunoSEQ multiplex PCR; TCRdb's copy keeps in-frame clones and lacks some. The table lists about 130,000 clones, around 80% of them singletons. Sequenced here: PBMCs, sampled after 12 months of ibrutinib treatment. These receptors were collected from a human donor with chronic lymphocytic leukemia. Each CDR3 is given with its conserved first and last residue. The D gene is left open where the match is weak.

D: TRBD1
J: TRBJ2-7
V: TRBV30
CDR3: CAWSVGQGGTYEQYF

D: TRBD1
J: TRBJ1-1
V: TRBV19
CDR3: CASSTGDRGNTEAFF

D: TRBD1
J: TRBJ1-2
V: TRBV5-1
CDR3: CASSFHSGQGGGYTF

D: TRBD1
J: TRBJ1-2
V: TRBV7-8
CDR3: CASSLDDRGGYGYTF

D: -
J: TRBJ2-3
V: TRBV7-2
CDR3: CASLGSISTDTQYF

D: TRBD1
J: TRBJ1-2
V: TRBV6-6
CDR3: CASSYPRGQGTYGYTF

D: -
J: TRBJ2-7
V: TRBV21-1
CDR3: CASRKGRDPPEQYF

D: -
J: TRBJ2-3
V: TRBV7-2
CDR3: CASSARLAGWTDTQYF

D: -
J: TRBJ1-2
V: TRBV4-3
CDR3: CASSQDWAGNYGYTF

D: TRBD2
J: TRBJ2-3
V: TRBV19
CDR3: CASSVRFSGSTDTQYF

D: TRBD1
J: TRBJ1-2
V: TRBV27
CDR3: CASSSQGAGYGYTF

D: -
J: TRBJ2-7
V: TRBV27
CDR3: CASSLGRAYEQYF

D: -
J: TRBJ1-2
V: TRBV5-8
CDR3: CASSLWGAGGYTF

D: TRBD2
J: TRBJ2-7
V: TRBV7-8
CDR3: CASSLGAGTSGAYEQYF

D: -
J: TRBJ1-4
V: TRBV5-1
CDR3: CASSLLGFDEKLFF

D: -
J: TRBJ1-2
V: TRBV7-2
CDR3: CASSLGRITNYGYTF

D: TRBD1
J: TRBJ1-2
V: TRBV19
CDR3: CASTPDRGLGYTF

D: -
J: TRBJ2-2
V: TRBV11-2
CDR3: CASSYRVRGTGELFF

D: -
J: TRBJ2-1
V: TRBV9
CDR3: CASSERSGTAAGDEQFF

D: TRBD2
J: TRBJ2-5
V: TRBV7-9
CDR3: CASSQGTSGAIGETQYF

D: TRBD1
J: TRBJ1-2
V: TRBV11-2
CDR3: CASSPGQGHTF

D: TRBD1
J: TRBJ2-7
V: TRBV27
CDR3: CASSLRGQGSYEQYF

D: -
J: TRBJ2-7
V: TRBV6-6
CDR3: CASSYSVGSYEQYF

D: -
J: TRBJ2-7
V: TRBV19
CDR3: CASSILLNYEQYF

D: -
J: TRBJ1-2
V: TRBV6-5
CDR3: CASSYFSSGTYGYTF

D: -
J: TRBJ2-5
V: TRBV7-6
CDR3: CASSLAYRGETQYF

D: -
J: TRBJ1-3
V: TRBV9
CDR3: CASSVQYSGNTIYF

D: -
J: TRBJ2-1
V: TRBV9
CDR3: CASSQGWEQFF

D: -
J: TRBJ2-7
V: TRBV6-5
CDR3: CASSYSNSGYYF

D: -
J: TRBJ1-3
V: TRBV9
CDR3: CASSAPQGRFDTIYF

D: -
J: TRBJ2-5
V: TRBV6-5
CDR3: CASSFQDQETQYF

D: -
J: TRBJ1-4
V: TRBV10-3
CDR3: CAIRDPGMANEKLFF

D: -
J: TRBJ2-5
V: TRBV6-6
CDR3: CATEQGGGQYF